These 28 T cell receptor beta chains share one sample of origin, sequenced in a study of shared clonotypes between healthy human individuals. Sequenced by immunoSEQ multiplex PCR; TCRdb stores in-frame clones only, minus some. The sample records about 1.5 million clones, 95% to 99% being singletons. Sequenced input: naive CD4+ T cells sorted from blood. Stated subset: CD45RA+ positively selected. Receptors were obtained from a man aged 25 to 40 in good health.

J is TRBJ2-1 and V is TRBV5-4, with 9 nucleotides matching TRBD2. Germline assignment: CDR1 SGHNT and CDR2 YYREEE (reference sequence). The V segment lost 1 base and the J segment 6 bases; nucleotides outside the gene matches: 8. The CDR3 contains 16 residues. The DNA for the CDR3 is TGTGCCAGCAGCTTGACACCCGGGACTAGCATCAATGAGCAGTTCTTC. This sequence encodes CASSLTPGTSINEQFF.

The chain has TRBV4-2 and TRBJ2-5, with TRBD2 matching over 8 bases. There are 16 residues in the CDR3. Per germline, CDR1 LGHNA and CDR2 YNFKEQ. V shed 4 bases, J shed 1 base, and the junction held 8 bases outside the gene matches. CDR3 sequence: CASSPERTSSQETQYF. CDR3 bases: TGTGCCAGCAGCCCTGAGCGGACTAGCTCCCAAGAGACCCAGTACTTC.

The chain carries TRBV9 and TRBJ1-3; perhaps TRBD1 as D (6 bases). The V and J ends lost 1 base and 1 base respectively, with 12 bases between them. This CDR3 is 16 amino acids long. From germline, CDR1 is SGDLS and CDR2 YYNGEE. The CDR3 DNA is TGTGCCAGCAGCGTACGACAGGATCTATCTGGAAACACCATATATTTT. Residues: CASSVRQDLSGNTIYF. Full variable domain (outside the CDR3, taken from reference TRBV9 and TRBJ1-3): DSGVTQTPKHLITATGQRVTLRCSPRSGDLSVYWYQQSLDQGLQFLIQYYNGEERAKGNILERFSAQQFPDLHSELNLSSLELGDSALYFCASSVRQDLSGNTIYFGEGSWLTVV.

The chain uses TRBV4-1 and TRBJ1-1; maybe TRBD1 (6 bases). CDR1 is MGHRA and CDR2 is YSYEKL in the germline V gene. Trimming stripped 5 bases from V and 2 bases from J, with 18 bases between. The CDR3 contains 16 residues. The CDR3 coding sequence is TGCGCCAGCAGCATGACCCCTGGGACATTTAACACTGAAGCTTTCTTT. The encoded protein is CASSMTPGTFNTEAFF.

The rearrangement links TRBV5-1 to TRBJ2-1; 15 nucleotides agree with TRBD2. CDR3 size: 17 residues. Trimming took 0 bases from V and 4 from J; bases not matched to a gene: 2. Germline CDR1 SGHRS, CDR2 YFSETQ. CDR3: CASSLAGLAGGYNEQFF. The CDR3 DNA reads TGCGCCAGCAGCTTGGCGGGACTAGCGGGAGGTTACAATGAGCAGTTCTTC.

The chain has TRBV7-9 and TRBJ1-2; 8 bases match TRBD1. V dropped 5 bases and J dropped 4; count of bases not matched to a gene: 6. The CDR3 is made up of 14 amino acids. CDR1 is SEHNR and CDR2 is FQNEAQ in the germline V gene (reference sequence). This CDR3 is CASSPPRGPYGYTF. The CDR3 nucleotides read TGTGCCAGCAGCCCCCCCAGGGGGCCCTATGGCTACACCTTC.

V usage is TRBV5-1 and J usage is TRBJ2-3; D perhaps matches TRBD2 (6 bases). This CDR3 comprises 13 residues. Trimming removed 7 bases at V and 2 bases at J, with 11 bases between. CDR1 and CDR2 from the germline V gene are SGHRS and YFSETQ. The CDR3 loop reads CASGWGDTDTQYF. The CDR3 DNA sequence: TGCGCCAGCGGCTGGGGGGACACAGATACGCAGTATTTT.

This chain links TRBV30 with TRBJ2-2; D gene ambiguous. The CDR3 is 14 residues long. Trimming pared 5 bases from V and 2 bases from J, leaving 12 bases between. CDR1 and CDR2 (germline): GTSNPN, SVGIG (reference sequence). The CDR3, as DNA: TGTGCCTGGGTGAGGACGGATAACACCGGGGAGCTGTTTTTT. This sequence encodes CAWVRTDNTGELFF.

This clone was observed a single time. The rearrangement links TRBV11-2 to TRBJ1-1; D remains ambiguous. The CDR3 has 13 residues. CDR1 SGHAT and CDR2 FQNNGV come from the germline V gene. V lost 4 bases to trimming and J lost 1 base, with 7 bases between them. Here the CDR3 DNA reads TGTGCCAGCAGCTCGGACGGGAACACTGAAGCTTTCTTT. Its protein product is CASSSDGNTEAFF.

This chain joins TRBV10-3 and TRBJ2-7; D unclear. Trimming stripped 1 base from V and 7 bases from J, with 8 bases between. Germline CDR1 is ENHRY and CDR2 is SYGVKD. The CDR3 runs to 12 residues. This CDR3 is CAISEFPKEQYF. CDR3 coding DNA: TGTGCCATCAGTGAGTTTCCCAAGGAGCAGTACTTC.

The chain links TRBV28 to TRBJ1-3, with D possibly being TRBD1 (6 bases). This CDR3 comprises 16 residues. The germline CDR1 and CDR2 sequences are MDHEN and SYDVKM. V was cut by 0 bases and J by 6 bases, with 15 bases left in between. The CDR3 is CASSLWGGGGTNTIYF. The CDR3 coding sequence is TGTGCCAGCAGTTTATGGGGGGGCGGTGGGACAAACACCATATATTTT.

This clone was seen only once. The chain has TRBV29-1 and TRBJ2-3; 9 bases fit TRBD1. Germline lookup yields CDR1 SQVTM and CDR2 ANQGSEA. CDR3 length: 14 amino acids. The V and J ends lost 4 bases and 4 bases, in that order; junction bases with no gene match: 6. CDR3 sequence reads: CSVATGQGADTQYF. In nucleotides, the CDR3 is TGCAGCGTTGCTACGGGACAGGGCGCAGATACGCAGTATTTT.

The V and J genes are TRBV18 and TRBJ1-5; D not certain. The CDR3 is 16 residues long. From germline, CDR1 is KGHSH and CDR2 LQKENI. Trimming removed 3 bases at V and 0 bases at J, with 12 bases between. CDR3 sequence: CASSPDARNSNQPQHF. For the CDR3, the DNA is TGTGCCAGCTCACCTGACGCCCGAAATAGCAATCAGCCCCAGCATTTT.

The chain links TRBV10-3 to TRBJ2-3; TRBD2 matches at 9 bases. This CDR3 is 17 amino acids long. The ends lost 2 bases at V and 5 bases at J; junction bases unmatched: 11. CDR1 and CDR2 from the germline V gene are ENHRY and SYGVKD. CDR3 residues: CAISESRGLAKQDTQYF. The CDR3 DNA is TGTGCCATCAGTGAGAGCAGAGGACTAGCGAAGCAAGATACGCAGTATTTT.

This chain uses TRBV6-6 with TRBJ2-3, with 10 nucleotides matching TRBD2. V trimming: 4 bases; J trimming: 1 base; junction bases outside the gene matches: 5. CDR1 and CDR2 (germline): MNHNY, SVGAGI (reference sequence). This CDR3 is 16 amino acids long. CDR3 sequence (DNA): TGTGCCAGCAGTTCCATAGCGGGAGGCCGCACAGATACGCAGTATTTT. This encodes CASSSIAGGRTDTQYF.

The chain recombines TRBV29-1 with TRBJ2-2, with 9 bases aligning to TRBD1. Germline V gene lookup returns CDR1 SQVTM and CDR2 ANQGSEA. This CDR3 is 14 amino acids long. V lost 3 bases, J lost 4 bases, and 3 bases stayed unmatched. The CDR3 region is CSVDGQGPTGELFF. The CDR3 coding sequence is TGCAGCGTTGACGGACAGGGGCCCACCGGGGAGCTGTTTTTT.

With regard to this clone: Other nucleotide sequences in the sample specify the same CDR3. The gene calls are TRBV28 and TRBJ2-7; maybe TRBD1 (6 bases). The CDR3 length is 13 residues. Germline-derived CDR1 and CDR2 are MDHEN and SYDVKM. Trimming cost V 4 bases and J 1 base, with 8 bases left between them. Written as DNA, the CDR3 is TGTGCCAGCAGTTCTGGACAGTCCTACGAGCAGTACTTC. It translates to CASSSGQSYEQYF.

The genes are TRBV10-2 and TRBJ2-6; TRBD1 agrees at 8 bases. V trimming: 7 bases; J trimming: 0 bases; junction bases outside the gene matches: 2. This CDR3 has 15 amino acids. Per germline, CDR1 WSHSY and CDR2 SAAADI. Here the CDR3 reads CASNDRGSGANVLTF. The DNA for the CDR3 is TGCGCCAGCAACGACAGGGGCTCTGGGGCCAACGTCCTGACTTTC.

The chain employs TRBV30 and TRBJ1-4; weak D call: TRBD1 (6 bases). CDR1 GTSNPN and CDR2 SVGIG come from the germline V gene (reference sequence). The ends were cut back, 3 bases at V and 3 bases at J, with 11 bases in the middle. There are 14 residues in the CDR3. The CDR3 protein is CAWSQGRANEKLFF. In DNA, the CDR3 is TGTGCCTGGAGCCAGGGGCGGGCTAATGAAAAACTGTTTTTT.

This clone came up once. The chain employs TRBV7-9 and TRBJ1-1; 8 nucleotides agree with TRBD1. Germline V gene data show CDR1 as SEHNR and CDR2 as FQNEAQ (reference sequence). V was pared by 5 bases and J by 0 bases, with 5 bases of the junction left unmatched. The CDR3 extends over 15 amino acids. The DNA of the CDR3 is TGTGCCAGCAGCCCCTCGACAGGGGTGAACACTGAAGCTTTCTTT. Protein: CASSPSTGVNTEAFF.

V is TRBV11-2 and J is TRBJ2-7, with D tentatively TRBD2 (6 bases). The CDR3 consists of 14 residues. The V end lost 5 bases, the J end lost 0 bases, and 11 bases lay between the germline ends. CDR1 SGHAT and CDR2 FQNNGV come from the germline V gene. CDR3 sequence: CASSPRDFSYEQYF. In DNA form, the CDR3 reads TGTGCCAGCAGCCCGAGGGACTTCTCCTACGAGCAGTACTTC.

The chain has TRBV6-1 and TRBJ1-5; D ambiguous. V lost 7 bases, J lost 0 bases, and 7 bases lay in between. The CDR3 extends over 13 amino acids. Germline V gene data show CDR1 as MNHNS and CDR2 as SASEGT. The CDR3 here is CASTGVSNQPQHF. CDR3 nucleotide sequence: TGTGCCAGCACCGGGGTTAGCAATCAGCCCCAGCATTTT.

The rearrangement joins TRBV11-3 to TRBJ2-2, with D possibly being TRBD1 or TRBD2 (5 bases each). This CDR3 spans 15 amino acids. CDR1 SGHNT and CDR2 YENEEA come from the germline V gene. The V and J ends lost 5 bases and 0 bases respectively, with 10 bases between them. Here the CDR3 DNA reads TGTGCCAGCAGCCACGGGGCGACGAACACCGGGGAGCTGTTTTTT. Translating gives CASSHGATNTGELFF. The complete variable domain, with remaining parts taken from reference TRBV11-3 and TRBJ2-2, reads EAGVVQSPRYKIIEKKQPVAFWCNPISGHNTLYWYLQNLGQGPELLIRYENEEAVDDSQLPKDRFSAERLKGVDSTLKIQPAELGDSAVYLCASSHGATNTGELFFGEGSRLTVL.

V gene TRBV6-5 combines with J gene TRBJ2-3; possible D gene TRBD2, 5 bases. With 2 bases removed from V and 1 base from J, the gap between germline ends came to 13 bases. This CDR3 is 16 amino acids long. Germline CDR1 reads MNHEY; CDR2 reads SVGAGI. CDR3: CASSYVGVAGTDTQYF. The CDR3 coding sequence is TGTGCCAGCAGTTACGTCGGGGTGGCTGGCACAGATACGCAGTATTTT.

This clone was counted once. CDR3 bases: TGTGCCAGCAGTTCCCAACAGGGATCTGGAAACACCATATATTTT. It yields the protein CASSSQQGSGNTIYF. V usage is TRBV28 and J usage is TRBJ1-3; maybe TRBD1 (6 bases). V shed 4 bases and J shed 1 base, with 11 bases lying between them. The CDR3 totals 15 residues. Germline V lookup: CDR1 MDHEN, CDR2 SYDVKM.

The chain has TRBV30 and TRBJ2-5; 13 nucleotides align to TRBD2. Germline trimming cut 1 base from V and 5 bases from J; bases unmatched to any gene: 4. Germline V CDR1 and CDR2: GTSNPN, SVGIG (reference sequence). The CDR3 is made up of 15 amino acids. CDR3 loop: CAWSGTSGSKETQYF. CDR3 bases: TGTGCCTGGAGTGGGACTAGCGGGAGTAAGGAGACCCAGTACTTC.

For the CDR3, the DNA is TGTGCCAGCAGCTTATCCGTCTTAGACAGGCGGAACACCATATATTTT. This codes for CASSLSVLDRRNTIYF. This chain links TRBV7-6 with TRBJ1-3; possibly TRBD1 for D (6 bases). From germline, CDR1 is SGHVS and CDR2 FNYEAQ. The CDR3 has 16 residues. V lost 2 bases to trimming and J lost 7 bases, with 18 bases between them.

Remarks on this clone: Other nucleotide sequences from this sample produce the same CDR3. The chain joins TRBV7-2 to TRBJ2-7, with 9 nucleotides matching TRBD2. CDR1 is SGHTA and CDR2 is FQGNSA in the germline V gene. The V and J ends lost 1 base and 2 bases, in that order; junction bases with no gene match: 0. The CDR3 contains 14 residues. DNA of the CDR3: TGTGCCAGCAGCTTAGGCGGGAGGGCCTACGAGCAGTACTTC. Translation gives CASSLGGRAYEQYF.